This TCR beta chain appears in the sequencing data of a study of T cell changes during pregnancy in multiple sclerosis. Repertoires were generated with immunoSEQ multiplex PCR, while TCRdb's copy carries only in-frame clones and drops some. The profile shows 45,000 to 55,000 clones, 94% of them singletons. The clonotype was recovered from a female donor with multiple sclerosis, enrolled in a pregnancy study. This specimen consisted of CD8+ T cells from peripheral blood mononuclear cells, obtained before pregnancy.

CDR3 in amino acids: CASSLTITVTGELFF. The CDR3, as DNA: TGCGCCAGCAGCCTAACCATTACAGTTACCGGGGAGCTGTTTTTT. The chain recombines TRBV5-1 with TRBJ2-2; no definite D call. Germline lookup yields CDR1 SGHRS and CDR2 YFSETQ. The CDR3 runs 15 residues. Trimming shortened V by 4 bases and J by 5 bases, and 15 bases separated the two germline ends. Filled out from reference TRBV5-1 and TRBJ2-2, the complete variable domain reads KAGVTQTPRYLIKTRGQQVTLSCSPISGHRSVSWYQQTPGQGLQFLFEYFSETQRNKGNFPGRFSGRQFSNSRSEMNVSTLELGDSALYLCASSLTITVTGELFFGEGSRLTVL.